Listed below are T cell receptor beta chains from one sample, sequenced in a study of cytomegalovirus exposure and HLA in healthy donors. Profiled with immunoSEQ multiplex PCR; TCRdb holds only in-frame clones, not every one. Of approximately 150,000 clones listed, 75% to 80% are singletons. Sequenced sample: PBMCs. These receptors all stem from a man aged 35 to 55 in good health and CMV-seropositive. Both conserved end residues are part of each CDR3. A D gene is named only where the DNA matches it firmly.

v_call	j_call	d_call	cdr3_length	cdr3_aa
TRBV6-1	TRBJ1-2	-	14	CASSPMSGIHGYTF
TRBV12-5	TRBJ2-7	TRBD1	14	CASGRTGGAYEQYF
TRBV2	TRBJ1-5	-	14	CANSEGTMYQPQHF
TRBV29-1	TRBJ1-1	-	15	CSVRGQGGSRTEAFF
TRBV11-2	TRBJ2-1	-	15	CASSPRGSSYNEQFF
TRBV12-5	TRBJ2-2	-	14	CASGLEGATGELFF
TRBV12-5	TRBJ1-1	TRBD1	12	CASGGTADEAFF
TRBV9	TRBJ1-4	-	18	CASSRSGHSRATNEKLFF
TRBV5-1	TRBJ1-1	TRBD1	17	CASSWSQGAKVNTEAFF
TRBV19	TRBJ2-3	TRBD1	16	CASSIRARTGTDTQYF
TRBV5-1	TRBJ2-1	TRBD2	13	CASTRGSQSEQFF
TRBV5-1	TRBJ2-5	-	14	CASSLIPGGETQYF
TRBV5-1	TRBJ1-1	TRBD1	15	CASSSTGGVNTEAFF
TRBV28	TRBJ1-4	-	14	CASRDTGTNEKLFF